This T cell receptor (beta chain) stems from a study of control samples from healthy donors and cancer patients. This CDR3 contains 15 residues. Germline assignment: CDR1 LNHDA and CDR2 SQIVND (reference sequence). Trimming shortened V by 9 bases and J by 1 base, and 17 bases separated the two germline ends. TCRdb keeps only in-frame clones here, not all; method: immunoSEQ multiplex PCR. The repertoire holds 95,000 to 120,000 clones, with about 80% as singletons. The source is a man aged 18 to 30 in good health. The specimen sequenced was blood. The gene calls are TRBV19 and TRBJ2-3; maybe TRBD1 (7 bases). Written as DNA, the CDR3 is TGTGCCAGCCGTTACCTCAGGGGGGGCACAGATACGCAGTATTTT. As protein: CASRYLRGGTDTQYF.